The entry below gives a single T cell receptor (beta chain) sequence along with its context. The antigen is not known. The repertoire was sequenced with immunoSEQ multiplex PCR; TCRdb's copy has only in-frame clones and lacks some. The sample yields 120,000 or so clones, roughly 90% seen once. The data were obtained in a study of T cell responses to AZD1222 COVID-19 vaccine. Study-wide results and limits: Nearly half of spike-specific TCRs reportedly target variant regions that are unmutated in the B.1.351 and B.1.1.7 variants. A mostly white British donor set with more females was recruited, and clonal diversity was possibly underestimated. Recipients of two AZD1222 doses showed rising Spike-specific TCR breadth and depth.

The CDR3 sequence is 15 residues long. Trimming took off 0 bases at V and 7 bases at J, with 16 bases between the two ends. CDR1 and CDR2 from the germline V gene are SGDLS and YYNGEE. The V call is TRBV9, the J call TRBJ2-5; D gene unclear. This TCR derives from an adult in good health. Source: peripheral blood, taken on day 0 of AZD1222 vaccination. The CDR3 nucleotides are TGTGCCAGCAGCGTAGTGACGGACGGCCTTGGGACCCAGTACTTC. Its translation is CASSVVTDGLGTQYF.